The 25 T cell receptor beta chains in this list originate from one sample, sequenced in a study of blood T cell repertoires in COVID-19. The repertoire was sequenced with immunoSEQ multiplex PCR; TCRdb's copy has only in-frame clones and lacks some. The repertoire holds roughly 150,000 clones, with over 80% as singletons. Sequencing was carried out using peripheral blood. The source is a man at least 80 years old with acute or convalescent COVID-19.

The CDR3: CASSVLAGVGTDTQYF. Here the CDR3 DNA reads TGTGCCAGCAGCGTTCTAGCGGGAGTAGGCACAGATACGCAGTATTTT. J is TRBJ2-3 and V is TRBV2, with TRBD2 matching 10 bases. Germline trimming cut 6 bases from V and 1 base from J; bases unmatched to any gene: 7. Germline assignment: CDR1 SNHLY and CDR2 FYNNEI. The CDR3 contains 16 residues.

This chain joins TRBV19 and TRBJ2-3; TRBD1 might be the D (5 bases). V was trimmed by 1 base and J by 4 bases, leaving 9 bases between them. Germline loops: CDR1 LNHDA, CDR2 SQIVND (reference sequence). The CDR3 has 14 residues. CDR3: CASSIVQGPDTQYF. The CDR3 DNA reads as TGTGCCAGTAGTATAGTTCAGGGTCCAGATACGCAGTATTTT.

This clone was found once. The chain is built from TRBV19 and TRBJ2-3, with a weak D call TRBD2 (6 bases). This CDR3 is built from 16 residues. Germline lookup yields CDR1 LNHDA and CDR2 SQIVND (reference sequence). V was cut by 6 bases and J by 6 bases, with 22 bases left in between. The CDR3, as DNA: TGTGCCAGTAGCCCCCGGCCACCCCCCGGGAGTGATACGCAGTATTTT. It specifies CASSPRPPPGSDTQYF.

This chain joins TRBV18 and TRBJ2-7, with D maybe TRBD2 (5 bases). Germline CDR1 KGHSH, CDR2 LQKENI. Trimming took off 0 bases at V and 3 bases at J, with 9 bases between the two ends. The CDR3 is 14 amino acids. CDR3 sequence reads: CASSPPTGVYEQYF. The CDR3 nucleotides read TGTGCCAGCTCACCACCGACCGGGGTCTACGAGCAGTACTTC.

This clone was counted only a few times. The CDR3, as DNA: TGTGCCAGCAGCTTAGTAAGTCCAGGGAACACTGAAGCTTTCTTT. Its translation is CASSLVSPGNTEAFF. This chain joins TRBV11-1 and TRBJ1-1, with unresolved D. V was cut by 1 base and J by 1 base, with 10 bases left in between. Germline V gives CDR1 SGHAT, CDR2 FQDESV (reference sequence). The CDR3 is 15 residues long.

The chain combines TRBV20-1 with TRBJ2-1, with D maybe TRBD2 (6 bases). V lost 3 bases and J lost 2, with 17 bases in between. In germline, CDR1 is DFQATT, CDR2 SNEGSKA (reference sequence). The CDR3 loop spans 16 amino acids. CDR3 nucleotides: TGCAGTGCTAGTTCGCTGTCGGCTAGCGCCTACAATGAGCAGTTCTTC. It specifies CSASSLSASAYNEQFF.

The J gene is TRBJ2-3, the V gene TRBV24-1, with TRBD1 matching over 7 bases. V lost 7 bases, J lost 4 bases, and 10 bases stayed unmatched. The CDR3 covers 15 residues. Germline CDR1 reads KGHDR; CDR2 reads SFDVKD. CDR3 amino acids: CATSLGQLMPDTQYF. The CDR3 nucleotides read TGTGCCACCAGCCTGGGACAGTTAATGCCAGATACGCAGTATTTT.

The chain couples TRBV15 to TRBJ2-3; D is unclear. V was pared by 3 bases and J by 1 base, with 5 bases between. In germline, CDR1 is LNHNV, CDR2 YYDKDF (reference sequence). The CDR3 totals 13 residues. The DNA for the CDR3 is TGTGCCACCAGCAGTAGAGGCACAGATACGCAGTATTTT. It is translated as CATSSRGTDTQYF.

This chain's CDR3 is CASSLAQGLAGGLFF. The CDR3 bases are TGTGCCAGCAGCTTAGCGCAGGGACTAGCGGGGGGGTTGTTCTTC. The chain recombines TRBV7-2 with TRBJ2-1; the match to TRBD2 covers 16 bases. The CDR3 is 15 residues long. V lost 0 bases to trimming and J lost 15 bases; unmatched junction nucleotides: 5. The germline CDR1 and CDR2 sequences are SGHTA and FQGNSA. Variable domain in full (rest from reference TRBV7-2 and TRBJ2-1): GAGVSQSPSNKVTEKGKDVELRCDPISGHTALYWYRQSLGQGLEFLIYFQGNSAPDKSGLPSDRFSAERTGGSVSTLTIQRTQQEDSAVYLCASSLAQGLAGGLFFGPGTRLTVL.

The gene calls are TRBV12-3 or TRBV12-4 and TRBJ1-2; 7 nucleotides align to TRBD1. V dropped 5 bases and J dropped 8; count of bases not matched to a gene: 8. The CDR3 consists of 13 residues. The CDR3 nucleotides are TGTGCCAGCAGTCCGGACAGGACGGTAGGCTACACCTTC. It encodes CASSPDRTVGYTF.

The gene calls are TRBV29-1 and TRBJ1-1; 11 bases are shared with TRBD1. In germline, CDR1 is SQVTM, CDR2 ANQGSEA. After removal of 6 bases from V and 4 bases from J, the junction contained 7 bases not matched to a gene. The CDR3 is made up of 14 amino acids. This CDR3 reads CSVRTGGISTEAFF. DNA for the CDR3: TGCAGCGTCCGGACAGGGGGCATCAGCACTGAAGCTTTCTTT.

CDR3 in amino acids: CASSQDSEQFF. In DNA, the CDR3 is TGTGCCAGCAGCCAAGACTCTGAGCAGTTCTTC. The chain links TRBV7-2 to TRBJ2-1; D not certain. The V end lost 5 bases, the J end lost 9 bases, and 8 bases lay between the germline ends. The CDR3 covers 11 residues. Germline CDR1 and CDR2: SGHTA and FQGNSA.

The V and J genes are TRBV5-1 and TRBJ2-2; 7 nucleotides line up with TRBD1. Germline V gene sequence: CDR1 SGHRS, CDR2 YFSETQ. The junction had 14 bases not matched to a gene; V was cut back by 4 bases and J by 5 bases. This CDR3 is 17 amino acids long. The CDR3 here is CASSPNEEAGGTGELFF. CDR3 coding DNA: TGCGCCAGCAGCCCGAACGAGGAGGCAGGGGGTACCGGGGAGCTGTTTTTT.

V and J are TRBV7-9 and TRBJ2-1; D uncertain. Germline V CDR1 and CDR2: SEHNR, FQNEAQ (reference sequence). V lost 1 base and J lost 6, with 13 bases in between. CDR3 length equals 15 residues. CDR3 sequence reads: CASSLVLGGLNEQFF. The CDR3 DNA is TGTGCCAGCAGCTTAGTGTTAGGTGGGCTCAATGAGCAGTTCTTC. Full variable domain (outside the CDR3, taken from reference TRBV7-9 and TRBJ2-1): DTGVSQNPRHKITKRGQNVTFRCDPISEHNRLYWYRQTLGQGPEFLTYFQNEAQLEKSRLLSDRFSAERPKGSFSTLEIQRTEQGDSAMYLCASSLVLGGLNEQFFGPGTRLTVL.

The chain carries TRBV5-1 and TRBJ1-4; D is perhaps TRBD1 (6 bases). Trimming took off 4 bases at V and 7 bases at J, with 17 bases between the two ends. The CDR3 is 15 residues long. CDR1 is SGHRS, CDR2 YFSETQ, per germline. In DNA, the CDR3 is TGCGCCAGCAGCCCTTCGGGGGGCAGACTTGAAAAACTGTTTTTT. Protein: CASSPSGGRLEKLFF.

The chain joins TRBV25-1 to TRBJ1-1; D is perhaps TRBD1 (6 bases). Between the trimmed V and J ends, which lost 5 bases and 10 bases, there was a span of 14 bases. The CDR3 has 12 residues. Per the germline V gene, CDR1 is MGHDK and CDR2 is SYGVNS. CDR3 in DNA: TGTGCCAGCAGTAAAACAGGGATGGCAGCTTTCTTT. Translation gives CASSKTGMAAFF.

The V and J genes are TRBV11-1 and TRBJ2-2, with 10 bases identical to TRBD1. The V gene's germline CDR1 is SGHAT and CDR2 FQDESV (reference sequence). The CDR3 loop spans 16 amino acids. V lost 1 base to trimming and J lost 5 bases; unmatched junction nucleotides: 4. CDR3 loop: CASSLGGTGVTGELFF. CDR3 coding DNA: TGTGCCAGCAGCTTAGGAGGGACAGGGGTTACCGGGGAGCTGTTTTTT.

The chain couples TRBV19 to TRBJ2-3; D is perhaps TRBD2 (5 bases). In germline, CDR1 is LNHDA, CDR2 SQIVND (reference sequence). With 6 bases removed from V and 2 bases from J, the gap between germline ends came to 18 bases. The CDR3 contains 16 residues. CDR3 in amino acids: CASSLLFGEFTDTQYF. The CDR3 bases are TGTGCCAGTAGCCTTCTTTTTGGGGAGTTCACAGATACGCAGTATTTT.

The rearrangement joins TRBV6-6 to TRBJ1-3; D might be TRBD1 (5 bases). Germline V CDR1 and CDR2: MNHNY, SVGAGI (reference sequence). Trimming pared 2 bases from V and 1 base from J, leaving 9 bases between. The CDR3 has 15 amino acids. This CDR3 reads CASSYGGLSGNTIYF. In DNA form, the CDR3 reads TGTGCCAGCAGTTACGGGGGACTATCTGGAAACACCATATATTTT.

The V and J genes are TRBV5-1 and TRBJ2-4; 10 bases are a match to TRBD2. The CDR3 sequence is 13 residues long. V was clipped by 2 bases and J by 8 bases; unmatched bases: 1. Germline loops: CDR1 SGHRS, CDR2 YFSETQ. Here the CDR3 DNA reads TGCGCCAGCAGCTTAGCGGGAGGGCACATTCAGTACTTC. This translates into CASSLAGGHIQYF.

CDR3 region: CASGGSGDYEQYF. For the CDR3, the DNA is TGTGCCAGCGGGGGGTCGGGGGACTACGAGCAGTACTTC. The chain couples TRBV28 to TRBJ2-7, with a tentative D call TRBD2 (6 bases). CDR1 and CDR2 from the germline V gene are MDHEN and SYDVKM. This CDR3 has 13 residues. The V gene lost 8 bases and the J gene lost 3 bases, with 14 bases spanning the gap. Based on the CDR3 plus reference TRBV28 and TRBJ2-7, the full variable domain is DVKVTQSSRYLVKRTGEKVFLECVQDMDHENMFWYRQDPGLGLRLIYFSYDVKMKEKGDIPEGYSVSREKKERFSLILESASTNQTSMYLCASGGSGDYEQYFGPGTRLTVT.

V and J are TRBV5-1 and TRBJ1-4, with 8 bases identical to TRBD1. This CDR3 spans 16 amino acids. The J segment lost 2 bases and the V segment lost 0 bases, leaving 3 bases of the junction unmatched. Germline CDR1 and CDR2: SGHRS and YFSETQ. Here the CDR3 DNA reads TGCGCCAGCAGCTTGGCCAGGGGGCGGACTAATGAAAAACTGTTTTTT. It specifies CASSLARGRTNEKLFF.

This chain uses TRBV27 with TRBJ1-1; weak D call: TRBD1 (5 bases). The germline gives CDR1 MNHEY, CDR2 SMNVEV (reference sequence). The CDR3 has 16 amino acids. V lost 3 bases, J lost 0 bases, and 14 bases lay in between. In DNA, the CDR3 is TGTGCCAGCAGTTTGAGACAGCAGTATCTGAACACTGAAGCTTTCTTT. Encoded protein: CASSLRQQYLNTEAFF.

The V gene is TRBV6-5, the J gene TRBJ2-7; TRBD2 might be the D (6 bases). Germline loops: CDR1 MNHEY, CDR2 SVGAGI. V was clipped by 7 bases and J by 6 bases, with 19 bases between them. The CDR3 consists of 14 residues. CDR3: CASNTGGTGPEQYF. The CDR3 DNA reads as TGTGCCAGCAACACGGGCGGGACCGGCCCCGAGCAGTACTTC.

CDR3 nucleotides: TGTGCCAGCAACGCCCCCCGCGGGGGGGTAGCCGGGGAGCTGTTTTTT. Protein product: CASNAPRGGVAGELFF. This chain links TRBV9 with TRBJ2-2; 9 bases are a match to TRBD2. The CDR3 totals 16 residues. CDR1 and CDR2 (germline): SGDLS, YYNGEE. V was clipped by 6 bases and J by 6 bases; unmatched bases: 12.